Below, one TCR beta chain is given with its context. Antigen specificity is unknown. 13 Jbeta primers and 60 Vbeta primers were used for the PCR. Sequencing used immunoSEQ multiplex PCR; TCRdb keeps in-frame clones, though not all of them. Seen in this sample are some 150,000 clones; the ten most common clones hold 2% to 2.5%. These data come from a study of cytomegalovirus exposure and HLA in healthy donors. Broader study findings: For most TCR beta V segments, an earlier analysis put the productive rate at about 87% or about 30% of the time.

This TCR was sampled from a woman aged 18-30 years in good health and CMV-seronegative. Sequencing was performed on PBMCs.

CDR3 residues: CASALTGGEPNEQYV. CDR3 nucleotide sequence: TGTGCCAGTGCCTTAACAGGGGGCGAACCTAACGAGCAGTACGTC. The chain has TRBV27 and TRBJ2-7, with 9 bases fitting TRBD1. In germline, CDR1 is MNHEY, CDR2 SMNVEV (reference sequence). The CDR3 runs 15 residues. The V gene end was trimmed by 9 bases and the J gene end by 5 bases; junction bases not matched to a gene: 14.